Here is one T cell receptor (beta chain) with its context. The source of the sample is a study of patients and donors after allogeneic stem cell transplantation. From germline, CDR1 is SGHRS and CDR2 YFSETQ. V gave up 5 bases and J gave up 3 bases; unmatched junction bases: 7. There are 14 residues in the CDR3. TCRdb reprocessed the RT-PCR reads with MiXCR, giving one entry per CDR3 protein. The table includes roughly 940,000 distinct CDR3 sequences, about 20% detected once. V gene TRBV5-1 combines with J gene TRBJ2-7, with 8 bases that match TRBD1. This clonotype originated in a human donor who was either an allogeneic HSCT recipient or a stem cell or donor lymphocyte infusion donor (not recorded which). It is not recorded whose cells these are; they may come from a transplant donor. Sequencing input: blood, either unsorted or a sorted T cell fraction (not recorded which). Written as DNA, the CDR3 is TGCGCCAGCAGTCGACAGGGGTCGGGCTACGAGCAGTACTTC. This encodes CASSRQGSGYEQYF.